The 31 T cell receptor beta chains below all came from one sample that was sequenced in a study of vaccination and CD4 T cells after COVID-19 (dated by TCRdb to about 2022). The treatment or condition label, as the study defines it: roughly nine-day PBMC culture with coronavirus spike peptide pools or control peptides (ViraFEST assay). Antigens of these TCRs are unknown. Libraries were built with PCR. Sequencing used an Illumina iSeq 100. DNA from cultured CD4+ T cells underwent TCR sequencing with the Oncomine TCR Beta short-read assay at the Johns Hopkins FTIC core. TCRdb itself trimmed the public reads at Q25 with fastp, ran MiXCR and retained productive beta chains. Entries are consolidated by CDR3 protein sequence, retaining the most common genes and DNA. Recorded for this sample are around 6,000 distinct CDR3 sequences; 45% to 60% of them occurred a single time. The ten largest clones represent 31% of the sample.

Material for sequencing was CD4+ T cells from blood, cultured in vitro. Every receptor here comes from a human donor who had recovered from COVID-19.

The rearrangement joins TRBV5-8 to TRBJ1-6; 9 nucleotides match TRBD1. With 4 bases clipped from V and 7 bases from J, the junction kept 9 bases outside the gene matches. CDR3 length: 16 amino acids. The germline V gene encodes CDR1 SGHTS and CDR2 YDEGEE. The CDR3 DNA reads TGTGCCAGCAGCCCCGGGAGGACAGGGGCCAATTCACCCCTCCACTTT. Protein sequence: CASSPGRTGANSPLHF.

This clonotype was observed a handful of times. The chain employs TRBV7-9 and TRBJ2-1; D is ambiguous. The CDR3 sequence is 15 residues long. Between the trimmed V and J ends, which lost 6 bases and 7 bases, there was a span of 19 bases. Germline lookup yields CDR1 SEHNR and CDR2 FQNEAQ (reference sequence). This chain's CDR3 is CASSIGWRPTNEQFF. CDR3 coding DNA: TGTGCCAGCAGTATAGGGTGGCGCCCCACAAATGAGCAGTTCTTC.

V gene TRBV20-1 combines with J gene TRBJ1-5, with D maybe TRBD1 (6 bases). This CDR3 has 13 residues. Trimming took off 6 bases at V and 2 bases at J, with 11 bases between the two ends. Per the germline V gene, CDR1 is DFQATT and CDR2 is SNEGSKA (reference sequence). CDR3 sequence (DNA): TGCAGTGCGCAATCAGGGGGCAATCAGCCCCAGCATTTT. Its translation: CSAQSGGNQPQHF.

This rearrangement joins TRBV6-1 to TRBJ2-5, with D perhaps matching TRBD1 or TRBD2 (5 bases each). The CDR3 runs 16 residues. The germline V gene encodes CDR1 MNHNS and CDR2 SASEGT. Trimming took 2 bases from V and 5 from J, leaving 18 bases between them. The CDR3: CASSEIRASSGETQYF. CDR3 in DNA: TGTGCCAGCAGTGAAATCAGGGCTAGCTCGGGGGAGACCCAGTACTTC.

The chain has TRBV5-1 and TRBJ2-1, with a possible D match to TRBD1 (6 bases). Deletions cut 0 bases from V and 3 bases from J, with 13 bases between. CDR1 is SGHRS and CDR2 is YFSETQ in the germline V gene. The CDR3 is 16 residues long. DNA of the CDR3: TGCGCCAGCAGCTTGGTGGCTTCGGGACACTACAATGAGCAGTTCTTC. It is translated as CASSLVASGHYNEQFF.

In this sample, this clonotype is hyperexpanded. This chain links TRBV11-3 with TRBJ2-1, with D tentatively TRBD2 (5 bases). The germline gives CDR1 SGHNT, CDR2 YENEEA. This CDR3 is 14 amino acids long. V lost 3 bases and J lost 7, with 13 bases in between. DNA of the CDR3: TGTGCCAGCAGCTTTGTAGCGTACTTAAATGAGCAGTTCTTC. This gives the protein CASSFVAYLNEQFF.

As DNA, the CDR3 is TGTGCCACCAGCGCGGGACTAACTAGCACAGATACGCAGTATTTT. As protein: CATSAGLTSTDTQYF. The rearrangement uses TRBV15 and TRBJ2-3; 7 nucleotides agree with TRBD2. The V gene end was trimmed by 5 bases and the J gene end by 0 bases; junction bases not matched to a gene: 5. The V gene's germline CDR1 is LNHNV and CDR2 YYDKDF (reference sequence). The CDR3 is 15 amino acids.

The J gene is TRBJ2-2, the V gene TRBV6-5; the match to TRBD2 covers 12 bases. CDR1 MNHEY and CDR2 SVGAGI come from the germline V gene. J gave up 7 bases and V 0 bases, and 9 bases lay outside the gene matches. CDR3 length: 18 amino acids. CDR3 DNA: TGTGCCAGCAGTTACTCGAGACTAGCGGGAGTCGTTTACGGGGAGCTGTTTTTT. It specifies CASSYSRLAGVVYGELFF.

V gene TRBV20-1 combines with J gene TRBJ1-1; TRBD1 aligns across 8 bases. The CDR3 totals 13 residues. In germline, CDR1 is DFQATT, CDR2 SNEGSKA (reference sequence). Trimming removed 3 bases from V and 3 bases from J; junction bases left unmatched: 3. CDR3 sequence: CSASGRGHTEAFF. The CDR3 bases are TGCAGTGCTAGTGGCAGGGGGCACACTGAAGCTTTCTTT.

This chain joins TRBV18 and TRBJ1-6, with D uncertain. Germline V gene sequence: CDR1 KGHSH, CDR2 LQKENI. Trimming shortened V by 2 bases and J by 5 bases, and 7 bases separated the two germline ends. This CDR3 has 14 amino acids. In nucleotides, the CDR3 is TGTGCCAGCTCACCAAGTGCCCATAATTCACCCCTCCACTTT. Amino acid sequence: CASSPSAHNSPLHF.

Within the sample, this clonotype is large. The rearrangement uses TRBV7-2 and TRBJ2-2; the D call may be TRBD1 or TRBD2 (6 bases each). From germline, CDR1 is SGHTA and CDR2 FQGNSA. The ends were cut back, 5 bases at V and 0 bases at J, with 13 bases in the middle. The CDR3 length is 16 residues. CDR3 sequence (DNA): TGTGCCAGCAGCCGCAACGGGGGCTCGAACACCGGGGAGCTGTTTTTT. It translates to CASSRNGGSNTGELFF. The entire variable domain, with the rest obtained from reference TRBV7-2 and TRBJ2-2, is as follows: GAGVSQSPSNKVTEKGKDVELRCDPISGHTALYWYRQSLGQGLEFLIYFQGNSAPDKSGLPSDRFSAERTGGSVSTLTIQRTQQEDSAVYLCASSRNGGSNTGELFFGEGSRLTVL.

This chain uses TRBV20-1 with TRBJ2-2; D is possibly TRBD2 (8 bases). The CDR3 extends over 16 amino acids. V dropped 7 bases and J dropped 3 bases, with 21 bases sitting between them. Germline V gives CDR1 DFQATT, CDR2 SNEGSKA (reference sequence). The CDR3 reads CSVQGVAGGYTGELFF. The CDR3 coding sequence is TGCAGTGTCCAGGGGGTGGCGGGGGGCTACACCGGGGAGCTGTTTTTT.

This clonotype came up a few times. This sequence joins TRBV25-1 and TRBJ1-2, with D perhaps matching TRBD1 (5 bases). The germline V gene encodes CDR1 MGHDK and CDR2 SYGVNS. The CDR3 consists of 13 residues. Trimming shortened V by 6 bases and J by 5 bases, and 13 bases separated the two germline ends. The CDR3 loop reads CASRGPLQYGYTF. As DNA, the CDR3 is TGTGCCAGCAGGGGACCCCTCCAATATGGCTACACCTTC.

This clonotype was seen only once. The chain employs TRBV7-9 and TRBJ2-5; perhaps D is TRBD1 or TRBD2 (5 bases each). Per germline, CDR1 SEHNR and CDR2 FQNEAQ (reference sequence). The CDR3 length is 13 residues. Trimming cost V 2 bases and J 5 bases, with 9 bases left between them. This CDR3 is CASSLSREETQYF. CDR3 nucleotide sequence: TGTGCCAGCAGCTTAAGCAGGGAGGAGACCCAGTACTTC.

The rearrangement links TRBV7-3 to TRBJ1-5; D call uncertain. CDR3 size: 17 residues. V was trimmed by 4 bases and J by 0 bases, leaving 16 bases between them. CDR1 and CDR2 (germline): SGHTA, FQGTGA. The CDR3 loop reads CASSSILEGDSNQPQHF. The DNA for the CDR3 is TGTGCCAGCAGCTCCATACTTGAGGGAGATAGCAATCAGCCCCAGCATTTT.

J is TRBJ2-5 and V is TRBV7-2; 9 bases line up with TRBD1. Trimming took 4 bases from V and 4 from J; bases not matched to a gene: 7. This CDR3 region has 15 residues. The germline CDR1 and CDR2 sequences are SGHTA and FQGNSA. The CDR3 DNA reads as TGTGCCAGCAGCTCCCAAACAGGGGGCGGAGAGACCCAGTACTTC. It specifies CASSSQTGGGETQYF.

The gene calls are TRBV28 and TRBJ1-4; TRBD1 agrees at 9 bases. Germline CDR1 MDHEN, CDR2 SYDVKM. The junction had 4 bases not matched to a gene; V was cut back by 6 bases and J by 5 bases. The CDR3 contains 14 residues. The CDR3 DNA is TGTGCCAGCAGCCTACAGGGGGCAAATGAAAAACTGTTTTTT. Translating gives CASSLQGANEKLFF.

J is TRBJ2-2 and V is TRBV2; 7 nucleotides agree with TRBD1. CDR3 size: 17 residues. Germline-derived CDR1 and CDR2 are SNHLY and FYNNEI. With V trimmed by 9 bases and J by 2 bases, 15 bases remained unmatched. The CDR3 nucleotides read TGTGCCAGTTTCCCGAAGCCCGGGACAGCAAACACCGGGGAGCTGTTTTTT. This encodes CASFPKPGTANTGELFF. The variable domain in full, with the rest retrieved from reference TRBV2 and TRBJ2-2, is EPEVTQTPSHQVTQMGQEVILRCVPISNHLYFYWYRQILGQKVEFLVSFYNNEISEKSEIFDDQFSVERPDGSNFTLKIRSTKLEDSAMYFCASFPKPGTANTGELFFGEGSRLTVL.

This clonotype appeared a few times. Here the CDR3 reads CASSGFWGANYGYTF. The CDR3 region has the DNA TGTGCCAGCAGCGGCTTCTGGGGGGCGAACTATGGCTACACCTTC. The chain carries TRBV7-9 and TRBJ1-2; D may be TRBD1 (6 bases). Germline CDR1 SEHNR, CDR2 FQNEAQ (reference sequence). V gave up 5 bases and J gave up 2 bases, with 15 bases separating them. This CDR3 region has 15 residues.

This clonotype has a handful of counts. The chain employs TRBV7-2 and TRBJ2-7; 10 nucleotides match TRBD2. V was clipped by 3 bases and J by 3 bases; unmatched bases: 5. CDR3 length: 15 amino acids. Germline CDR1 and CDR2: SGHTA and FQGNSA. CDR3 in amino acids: CASSLGSGRYYEQYF. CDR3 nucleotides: TGTGCCAGCAGCTTGGGTAGCGGGAGGTACTACGAGCAGTACTTC. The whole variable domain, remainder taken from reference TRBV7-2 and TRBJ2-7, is GAGVSQSPSNKVTEKGKDVELRCDPISGHTALYWYRQSLGQGLEFLIYFQGNSAPDKSGLPSDRFSAERTGGSVSTLTIQRTQQEDSAVYLCASSLGSGRYYEQYFGPGTRLTVT.

The CDR3 DNA sequence: TGTGCCAGCAGCCAAGGGGCAGGAGCAGATACGCAGTATTTT. It translates to CASSQGAGADTQYF. This chain links TRBV4-2 with TRBJ2-3, with D unclear. This CDR3 is built from 14 residues. The ends were cut back, 1 base at V and 4 bases at J, with 9 bases in the middle. From germline, CDR1 is LGHNA and CDR2 YNFKEQ.

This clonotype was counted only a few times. The CDR3, as DNA: TGTGCCAGCAGTTTAGTGCAAGGTAGCGGCAATGAGCAGTTCTTC. It codes for CASSLVQGSGNEQFF. The chain links TRBV6-5 to TRBJ2-1, with D perhaps TRBD2 (6 bases). CDR3 length: 15 residues. The germline gives CDR1 MNHEY, CDR2 SVGAGI. V was cut by 4 bases and J by 6 bases, with 16 bases left in between.

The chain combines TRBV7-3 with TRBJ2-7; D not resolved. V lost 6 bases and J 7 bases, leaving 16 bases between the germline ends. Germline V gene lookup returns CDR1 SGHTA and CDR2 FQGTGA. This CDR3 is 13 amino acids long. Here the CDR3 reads CASSLNPGLEQYF. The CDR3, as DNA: TGTGCCAGCAGTCTAAACCCGGGTCTGGAGCAGTACTTC.

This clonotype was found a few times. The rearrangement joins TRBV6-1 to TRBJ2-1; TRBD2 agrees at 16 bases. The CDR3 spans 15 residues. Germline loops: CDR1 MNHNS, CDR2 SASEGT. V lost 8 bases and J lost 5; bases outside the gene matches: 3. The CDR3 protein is CASEGLAGGHNEQFF. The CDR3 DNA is TGTGCCAGCGAGGGACTAGCGGGAGGGCACAATGAGCAGTTCTTC.

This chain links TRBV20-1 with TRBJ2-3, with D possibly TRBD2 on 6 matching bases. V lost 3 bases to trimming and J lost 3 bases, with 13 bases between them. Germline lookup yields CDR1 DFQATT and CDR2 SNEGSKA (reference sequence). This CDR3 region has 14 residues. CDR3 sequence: CSARFRGRTDTQYF. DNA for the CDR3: TGCAGTGCTAGGTTTCGGGGGAGAACAGATACGCAGTATTTT.

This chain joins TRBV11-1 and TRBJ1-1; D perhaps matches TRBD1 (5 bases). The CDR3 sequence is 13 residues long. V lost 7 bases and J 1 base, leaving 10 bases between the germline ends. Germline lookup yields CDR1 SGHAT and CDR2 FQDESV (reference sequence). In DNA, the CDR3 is TGTGCCAGCAAGCAGACAGAGAACACTGAAGCTTTCTTT. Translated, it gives CASKQTENTEAFF.

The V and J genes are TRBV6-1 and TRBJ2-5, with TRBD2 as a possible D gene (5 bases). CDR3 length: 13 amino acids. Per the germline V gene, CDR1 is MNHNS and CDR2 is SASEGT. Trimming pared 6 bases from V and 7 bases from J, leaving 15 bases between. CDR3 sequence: CASSSTRAGTQYF. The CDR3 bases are TGTGCCAGCAGCTCGACCCGTGCGGGGACCCAGTACTTC.

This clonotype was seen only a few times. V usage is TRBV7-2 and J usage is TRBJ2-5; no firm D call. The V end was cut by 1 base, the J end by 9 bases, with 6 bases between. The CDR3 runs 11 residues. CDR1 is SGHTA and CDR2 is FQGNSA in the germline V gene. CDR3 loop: CASSLVEAQYF. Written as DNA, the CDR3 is TGTGCCAGCAGCTTAGTTGAGGCCCAGTACTTC. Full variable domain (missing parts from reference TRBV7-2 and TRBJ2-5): GAGVSQSPSNKVTEKGKDVELRCDPISGHTALYWYRQSLGQGLEFLIYFQGNSAPDKSGLPSDRFSAERTGGSVSTLTIQRTQQEDSAVYLCASSLVEAQYFGPGTRLLVL.

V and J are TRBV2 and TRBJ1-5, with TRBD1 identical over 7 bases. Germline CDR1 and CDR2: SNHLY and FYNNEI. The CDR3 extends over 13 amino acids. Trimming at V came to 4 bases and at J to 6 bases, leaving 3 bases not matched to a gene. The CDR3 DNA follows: TGTGCCAGCAGTGTAGGGGGCGGTCAGCCCCAGCATTTT. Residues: CASSVGGGQPQHF.

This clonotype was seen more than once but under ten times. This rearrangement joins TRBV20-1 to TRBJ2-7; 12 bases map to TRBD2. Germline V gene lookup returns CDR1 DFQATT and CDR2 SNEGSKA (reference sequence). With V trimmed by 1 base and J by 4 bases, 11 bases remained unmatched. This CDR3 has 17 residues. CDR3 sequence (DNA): TGCAGTGCTAGAGTCGGGACTCTAGCGGGAGGGCGGTACGAGCAGTACTTC. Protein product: CSARVGTLAGGRYEQYF.

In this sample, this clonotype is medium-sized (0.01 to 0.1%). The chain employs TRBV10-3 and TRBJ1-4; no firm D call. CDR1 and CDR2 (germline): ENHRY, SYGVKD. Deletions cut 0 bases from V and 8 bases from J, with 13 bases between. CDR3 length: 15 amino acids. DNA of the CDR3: TGTGCCATCAGTGAGTCAAGGGCCTCGGGGGAAAAACTGTTTTTT. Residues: CAISESRASGEKLFF.